The present T cell receptor beta chain was sequenced within a study of blood T cells in healthy people across ages. Next came a second PCR, run for about 6 to 11 cycles, which used a sample-barcoded 5' primer along with a J-beta primer mix. One entry per CDR3 protein results from TCRdb running MiXCR on the 5' RACE reads. The sample holds about 1,400,000 distinct CDR3 sequences, roughly 60% seen once. The CDR3 totals 13 residues. CDR1 is ENHRY, CDR2 SYGVKD, per germline. Ranging in age from about 6 to 95, the donors were healthy Caucasian individuals from Russia. Comments on this clonotype: At one end the junction does not follow the germline gene, possibly because of a read error.

Sequenced material: blood. J is TRBJ2-7 and V is TRBV10-3; 7 bases agree with TRBD1. This TCR was sampled from a young man in good health. CDR3 in amino acids: CAIGDSESCEQYF. CDR3 in DNA: TGTGCCATCGGGGACAGCGAGTCCTGCGAGCAGTACTTC.